This note documents a single T cell receptor (beta chain) sequence. The antigen is unknown. CDR1 is SGHTA, CDR2 FQGNSA, per germline. V trimming: 6 bases; J trimming: 10 bases; junction bases outside the gene matches: 12. The CDR3 covers 14 residues. Researchers ran the PCR with 60 Vbeta and 13 Jbeta primers. Sequencing was performed with immunoSEQ multiplex PCR; in TCRdb, only in-frame clones are kept and a portion is missing. The sample shows 150,000 to 160,000 clones, 70% to 90% of them seen only once. The data stem from a study of cytomegalovirus exposure and HLA in healthy donors. Study overall: Falling in the Caucasian-associated ancestry cluster were 81% of approximately 410 genotyped donors. Study outcomes and limitations: Some public TCRs appeared in many individuals, while most sequences were rare. Presence/absence comparisons presumed near-even sequencing depth among donors.

The origin of this receptor is a woman between 18 and 29 years old in good health and CMV-seronegative. The chain has TRBV7-2 and TRBJ1-1, with 9 bases matching TRBD1. The sequencing sample was made of PBMCs. The CDR3 reads CASSRTGGEERAFF. In nucleotides, the CDR3 is TGTGCCAGCAGTCGTACAGGGGGCGAGGAGAGAGCTTTCTTT.